Sequencing of this T cell receptor (beta chain) was carried out in a study of cytomegalovirus exposure and HLA in healthy donors. The CDR3 spans 17 residues. Findings and limits, study-wide: Specific recognition of CMV antigens was confirmed in vitro for three chains (all CMV-associated). The investigators catalogued 150 to 200 TCR beta chains as cytomegalovirus-associated. Published work reported that the classifier diagnosed cytomegalovirus status with high specificity and sensitivity.

The donors were part of the 120-subject validation cohort, which stood apart from the roughly 700-subject first cohort. On this clone: What it binds is not known.

Clones were sequenced by immunoSEQ multiplex PCR, and TCRdb holds only the in-frame ones, with some missing. Seen here are some 69,000 clones, roughly 95% observed once, and the top ten hold 2% to 2.5%. The sequencing sample was made of PBMCs. The TCR sequence derives from a man between 18 and 29 years old in good health and CMV-seronegative. This rearrangement joins TRBV1 to TRBJ2-3; TRBD2 is the table's D call, not checked against the DNA. TRBV1 is marked as a pseudogene. The CDR3 reads CTSSQVRNGGSTDTQYF. The CDR3 DNA reads TGCACCAGCAGCCAAGTTCGTAATGGGGGGAGCACAGATACGCAGTATTTT.